The T cell receptor (beta chain) under discussion was sequenced for a study of T-cell reconstitution after alpha-beta-depleted transplantation in children. With V trimmed by 5 bases and J by 6 bases, 10 bases remained unmatched. Germline values: CDR1 SGHTA, CDR2 FQGNSA. The CDR3 has 16 residues. At least ten counts were recorded for this clonotype. Construction of the TCRbeta library involved unique molecular identifiers. MiXCR, applied by TCRdb to the PCR reads, yields one record per CDR3 protein. The repertoire consists of fewer than 120,000 distinct CDR3 sequences, with under 13% occurring once and the leading ten covering 8% to 9.5%.

The chain recombines TRBV7-2 with TRBJ1-4; 9 nucleotides align to TRBD1. This sequence originates from a human donor who donated a stem cell graft to a child with acute lymphoblastic leukemia. The starting material was PBMCs from the stem cell graft donor, obtained from the stem cell graft. The CDR3 here is CASSPDRGASDEKLFF. CDR3 DNA: TGTGCCAGCAGCCCGGACAGGGGCGCCTCCGATGAAAAACTGTTTTTT.